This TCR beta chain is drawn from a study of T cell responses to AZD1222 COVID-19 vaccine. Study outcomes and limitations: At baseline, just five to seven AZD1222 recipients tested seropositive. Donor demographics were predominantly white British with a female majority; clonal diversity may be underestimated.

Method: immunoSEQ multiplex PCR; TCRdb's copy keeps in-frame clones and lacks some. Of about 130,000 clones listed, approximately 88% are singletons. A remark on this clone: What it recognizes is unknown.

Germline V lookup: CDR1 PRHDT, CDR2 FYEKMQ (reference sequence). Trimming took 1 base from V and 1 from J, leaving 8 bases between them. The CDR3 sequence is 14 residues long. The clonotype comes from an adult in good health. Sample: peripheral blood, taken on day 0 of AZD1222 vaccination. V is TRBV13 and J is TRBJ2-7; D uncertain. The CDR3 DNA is TGTGCCAGCAGCTTAGACAGAAATTCCTACGAGCAGTACTTC. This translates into CASSLDRNSYEQYF.